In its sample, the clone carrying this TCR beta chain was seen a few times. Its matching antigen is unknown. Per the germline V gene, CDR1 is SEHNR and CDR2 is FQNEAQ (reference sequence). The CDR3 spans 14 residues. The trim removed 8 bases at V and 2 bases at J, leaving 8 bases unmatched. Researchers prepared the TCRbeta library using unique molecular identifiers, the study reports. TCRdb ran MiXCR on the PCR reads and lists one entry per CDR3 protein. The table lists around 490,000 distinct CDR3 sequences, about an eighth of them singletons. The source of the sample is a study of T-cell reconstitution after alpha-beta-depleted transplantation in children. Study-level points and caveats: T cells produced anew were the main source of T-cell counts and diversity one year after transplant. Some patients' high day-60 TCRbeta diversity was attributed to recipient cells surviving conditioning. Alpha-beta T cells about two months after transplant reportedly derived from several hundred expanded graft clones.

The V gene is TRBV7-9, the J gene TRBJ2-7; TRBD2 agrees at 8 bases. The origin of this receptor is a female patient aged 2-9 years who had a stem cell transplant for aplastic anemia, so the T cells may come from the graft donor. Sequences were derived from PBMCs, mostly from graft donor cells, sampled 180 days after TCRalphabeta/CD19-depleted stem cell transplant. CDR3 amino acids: CASAGTSAPYEQYF. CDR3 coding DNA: TGTGCCAGCGCCGGGACTAGTGCCCCCTACGAGCAGTACTTC.